What follows are 21 T cell receptor beta chains derived from one specimen sequenced in a study of T cell responses to AZD1222 COVID-19 vaccine. Profiling relied on immunoSEQ multiplex PCR, and the TCRdb table lists in-frame clones only, not all of them. The sample includes nearly 200,000 clones, approximately 93% seen only once; the top ten take 1%. Sequences were derived from peripheral blood, sampled 28 days after the second AZD1222 dose. These receptors came from an adult who received the AZD1222 COVID-19 vaccine.

V usage is TRBV5-5 and J usage is TRBJ1-1, with 7 positions matching TRBD1. The CDR3 runs to 13 residues. Unmatched junction bases numbered 7, after V lost 4 bases and J lost 7 bases. CDR1 and CDR2 (germline): SGHKS, YYEKEE (reference sequence). The CDR3 DNA reads TGTGCCAGCAGCGTGGACAGGTCTAGTGAAGCTTTCTTT. It translates to CASSVDRSSEAFF.

CDR3 in DNA: TGTGCCAGTAGTATTCGGACAGGCTACAATCAGCCCCAGCATTTT. This gives the protein CASSIRTGYNQPQHF. The V and J genes are TRBV19 and TRBJ1-5; 7 bases align to TRBD1. The CDR3 extends over 15 amino acids. Germline V lookup: CDR1 LNHDA, CDR2 SQIVND (reference sequence). The ends lost 3 bases at V and 3 bases at J; junction bases unmatched: 5.

V usage is TRBV6-2 or TRBV6-3 and J usage is TRBJ1-5; a possible D gene is TRBD1 (6 bases). Trimming pared 5 bases from V and 0 bases from J, leaving 17 bases between. The CDR3 extends over 17 amino acids. Germline V gene lookup returns CDR1 MNHEY and CDR2 SVGEGT. CDR3 sequence (DNA): TGTGCCAGCAGTCCCTCAGGGGCGCGGGGTAGCAATCAGCCCCAGCATTTT. This gives the protein CASSPSGARGSNQPQHF.

This chain links TRBV15 with TRBJ2-1; 7 nucleotides match TRBD2. CDR3 size: 18 residues. Germline CDR1 and CDR2: LNHNV and YYDKDF (reference sequence). V lost 0 bases to trimming and J lost 2 bases; unmatched junction nucleotides: 10. In nucleotides, the CDR3 is TGTGCCACCAGCAGAGATATGTCCCGACTAGCAGCCTACAATGAGCAGTTCTTC. It encodes CATSRDMSRLAAYNEQFF.

The chain employs TRBV5-1 and TRBJ2-7, with a possible D match to TRBD1 (5 bases). The germline V gene encodes CDR1 SGHRS and CDR2 YFSETQ. V lost 4 bases, J lost 7 bases, and 18 bases lay in between. The CDR3 consists of 14 residues. The CDR3 reads CASSETVSPGEQYF. CDR3 nucleotide sequence: TGCGCCAGCAGCGAGACAGTTTCCCCCGGGGAGCAGTACTTC.

The J gene is TRBJ2-7, the V gene TRBV13; 10 positions agree with TRBD1. Germline V gene sequence: CDR1 PRHDT, CDR2 FYEKMQ (reference sequence). The CDR3 contains 16 residues. Trimming took 5 bases from V and 0 from J; bases not matched to a gene: 7. As DNA, the CDR3 is TGTGCCAGCAGCACCACCGGGACAGGGGACTCCTACGAGCAGTACTTC. Its translation: CASSTTGTGDSYEQYF.

The V and J genes are TRBV9 and TRBJ1-2; the D gene is possibly TRBD1 (5 bases). V gave up 4 bases and J gave up 6 bases, with 19 bases separating them. Germline V CDR1 and CDR2: SGDLS, YYNGEE. The CDR3 has 15 residues. CDR3 DNA: TGTGCCAGCAGCACAACCAGGGACTGGGGACATGGCTACACCTTC. It codes for CASSTTRDWGHGYTF.

The chain has TRBV4-2 and TRBJ1-3; D gene uncertain. This CDR3 region has 17 residues. V lost 1 base to trimming and J lost 1 base, with 14 bases between them. The V gene's germline CDR1 is LGHNA and CDR2 YNFKEQ. The CDR3 loop reads CASSQALSGGSGNTIYF. CDR3 nucleotides: TGTGCCAGCAGCCAAGCCCTCTCGGGAGGGTCTGGAAACACCATATATTTT.

The CDR3 protein is CASSQVVRGAYGYTF. CDR3 in DNA: TGCGCCAGCAGCCAAGTTGTCAGGGGAGCGTATGGCTACACCTTC. The chain carries TRBV4-3 and TRBJ1-2; tentatively, D is TRBD1 (6 bases). The germline V gene encodes CDR1 LGHNA and CDR2 YSLEER. The V end lost 1 base, the J end lost 5 bases, and 14 bases lay between the germline ends. The length of the CDR3 is 15 residues.

This rearrangement joins TRBV28 to TRBJ1-6; perhaps TRBD1 as D (6 bases). Trimming took 8 bases from V and 0 from J, leaving 14 bases between them. The CDR3 is 16 residues long. Germline CDR1 MDHEN, CDR2 SYDVKM. The CDR3 is CASVGGASSYNSPLHF. CDR3 nucleotides: TGTGCCAGCGTCGGGGGGGCCAGCTCCTATAATTCACCCCTCCACTTT.

The J gene is TRBJ1-2, the V gene TRBV5-4, with D uncertain. CDR1 is SGHNT, CDR2 YYREEE, per germline (reference sequence). CDR3 size: 13 residues. V was cut by 0 bases and J by 1 base, with 4 bases left in between. The CDR3 here is CASSLGDNYGYTF. CDR3 nucleotides: TGTGCCAGCAGCTTGGGTGATAACTATGGCTACACCTTC.

The chain couples TRBV10-1 to TRBJ2-1; D might be TRBD1 (5 bases). This CDR3 is built from 13 residues. V was clipped by 7 bases and J by 9 bases, with 16 bases between them. Germline lookup yields CDR1 WNHNN and CDR2 SYGVQD (reference sequence). CDR3 DNA sequence: TGCGCCAGCACCCTCCAGGGAATCCGTGAGCAGTTCTTC. Amino acid sequence: CASTLQGIREQFF.

The chain couples TRBV5-1 to TRBJ2-5; 12 nucleotides match TRBD2. The CDR3 is 14 residues long. From germline, CDR1 is SGHRS and CDR2 YFSETQ. Trimming took 7 bases from V and 5 from J; bases not matched to a gene: 6. The CDR3 coding sequence is TGCGCCAGCCCTAGCGGGGGGGCTGGGGAGACCCAGTACTTC. Its protein product is CASPSGGAGETQYF.

This chain uses TRBV20-1 with TRBJ2-1; 9 bases match TRBD1. V lost 3 bases, J lost 2 bases, and 5 bases stayed unmatched. There are 15 residues in the CDR3. The germline V gene encodes CDR1 DFQATT and CDR2 SNEGSKA (reference sequence). CDR3 sequence reads: CSASKDRGAYNEQFF. CDR3 DNA sequence: TGCAGTGCTAGTAAGGACAGGGGCGCCTACAATGAGCAGTTCTTC.

This chain joins TRBV10-3 and TRBJ2-3; D remains unclear. Germline values: CDR1 ENHRY, CDR2 SYGVKD. The CDR3 sequence is 14 residues long. The ends were cut back, 2 bases at V and 6 bases at J, with 12 bases in the middle. CDR3 sequence (DNA): TGTGCCATCAGTGAGCCTCGACTTGCGGATACGCAGTATTTT. Its translation: CAISEPRLADTQYF.

V gene TRBV6-5 combines with J gene TRBJ1-3; D gene unclear. Between the trimmed V and J ends, which lost 0 bases and 0 bases, there was a span of 3 bases. This CDR3 has 14 amino acids. CDR1 and CDR2 (germline): MNHEY, SVGAGI. CDR3 region: CASSYSPSGNTIYF. CDR3 nucleotides: TGTGCCAGCAGTTACTCCCCCTCTGGAAACACCATATATTTT.

The chain has TRBV11-2 and TRBJ1-1; D is undetermined. The V gene lost 3 bases and the J gene lost 10 bases, with 21 bases spanning the gap. This CDR3 contains 15 residues. Germline-derived CDR1 and CDR2 are SGHAT and FQNNGV. The CDR3 sequence: CASSFNRVAQSGAFF. The CDR3 DNA sequence: TGTGCCAGCAGCTTCAACCGGGTCGCTCAGAGTGGAGCTTTCTTT.

The chain joins TRBV7-9 to TRBJ2-7; perhaps TRBD2 as D (5 bases). The length of the CDR3 is 15 residues. CDR1 and CDR2 (germline): SEHNR, FQNEAQ (reference sequence). V shed 0 bases and J shed 2 bases, with 11 bases lying between them. CDR3 protein: CASSLADGIAYEQYF. In DNA form, the CDR3 reads TGTGCCAGCAGCTTAGCGGACGGGATCGCCTACGAGCAGTACTTC.

This chain uses TRBV29-1 with TRBJ1-1; D is possibly TRBD1 (6 bases). The CDR3 has 14 residues. V was trimmed by 5 bases and J by 0 bases, leaving 13 bases between them. Germline loops: CDR1 SQVTM, CDR2 ANQGSEA. The CDR3 spells CSVNSGQMNTEAFF. CDR3 sequence (DNA): TGCAGCGTTAACTCTGGACAGATGAACACTGAAGCTTTCTTT.

This chain joins TRBV6-5 and TRBJ1-4; D gene uncertain. This CDR3 is built from 13 residues. The V end was cut by 2 bases, the J end by 4 bases, with 5 bases between. Germline V CDR1 and CDR2: MNHEY, SVGAGI. As DNA, the CDR3 is TGTGCCAGCAGTTACAGGTTTAATGAAAAACTGTTTTTT. It translates to CASSYRFNEKLFF.

This sequence joins TRBV6-2 or TRBV6-3 and TRBJ2-6, with D maybe TRBD1 (6 bases). The germline gives CDR1 MNHEY, CDR2 SVGEGT. V was shortened by 6 bases and J by 11 bases, with 14 bases between the two germline ends. This CDR3 is 13 amino acids long. The CDR3 region has the DNA TGTGCCAGCAGCCTAACAGGGATAGACGTCCTGACTTTC. Translated: CASSLTGIDVLTF.